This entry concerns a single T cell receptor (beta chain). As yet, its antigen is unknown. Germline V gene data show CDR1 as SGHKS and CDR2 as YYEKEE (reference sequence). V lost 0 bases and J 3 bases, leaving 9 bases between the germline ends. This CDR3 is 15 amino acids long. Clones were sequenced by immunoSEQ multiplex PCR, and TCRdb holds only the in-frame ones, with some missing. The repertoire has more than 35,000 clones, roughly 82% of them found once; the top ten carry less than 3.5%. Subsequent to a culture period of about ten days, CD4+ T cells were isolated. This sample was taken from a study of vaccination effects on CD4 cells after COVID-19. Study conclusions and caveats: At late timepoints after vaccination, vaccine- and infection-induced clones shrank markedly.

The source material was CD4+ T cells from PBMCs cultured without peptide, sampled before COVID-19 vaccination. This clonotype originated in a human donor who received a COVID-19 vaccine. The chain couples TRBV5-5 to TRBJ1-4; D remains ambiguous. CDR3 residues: CASSLGVWPNEKLFF. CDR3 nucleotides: TGTGCCAGCAGCTTGGGGGTATGGCCTAATGAAAAACTGTTTTTT. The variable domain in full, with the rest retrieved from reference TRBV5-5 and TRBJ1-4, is DAGVTQSPTHLIKTRGQQVTLRCSPISGHKSVSWYQQVLGQGPQFIFQYYEKEERGRGNFPDRFSARQFPNYSSELNVNALLLGDSALYLCASSLGVWPNEKLFFGSGTQLSVL.